This TCR beta chain originates from a study of OX40 agonist ivuxolimab in advanced cancers. In the study overall: Ivuxolimab was an agonistic, fully human IgG2 monoclonal antibody directed against OX40 (CD134), a costimulatory receptor. Partial responses were achieved by three dose-escalation patients, of whom one had hepatocellular carcinoma and two had cutaneous melanoma. The point of sequencing TCRbeta in the periphery was to test whether ivuxolimab changed TCR sequence diversity and drove clonal T-cell expansion. The paper describes the monotherapy dose-escalation part (N of about 57 patients) of the phase I trial of ivuxolimab. Intravenous ivuxolimab was administered to patients every 2 weeks at six dose levels: 0.01, 0.1, 0.3, 1.5, 3 and 10 mg/kg. In the dose-escalation cohort, 82.7% of patients were male, and the mean age was approximately 60 years, with a range of about 23 to 85. Among the 52 dose-escalation patients, around 19 had hepatocellular carcinoma, 15 or so melanoma, 9 renal cell carcinoma and 9 head and neck cancer. Prior anti-PD-1, anti-PD-L1 or anti-CTLA-4 therapy was permitted, and checkpoint inhibitors had been received by around 39% of dose-escalation patients. What the research found in general, with its limitations: Low levels of normalized T-cell clonal expansion were also seen in some patients who did not respond. Partial responders in the 0.1-3.0 mg/kg groups had among the lowest normalized peripheral clonal expansion, especially among CD8+ T cells. After ivuxolimab, more expanded clones were found on average in CD8+ T cells than in CD4+ T cells. The antigen specificity of the clonally expanded peripheral T cells was not determined. Clonal expansion of both CD4+ and CD8+ blood T cells was observed from baseline to week 6 at doses 0.1 to 3.0 mg/kg.

For sequencing of the TCRbeta CDR3 region, genomic DNA was extracted from the sorted cells. TCRbeta CDR3 regions were sequenced using the immunoSEQ Assay. Drawn from immuneACCESS, this table holds only the in-frame rearrangements with V and J called that TCRdb kept. Clones are partly lost; checked studies trace under half to an unresolved V gene and leave the rest unexplained. For this sample the table gives 15,000 to 20,000 clones, of which roughly 84% were detected only once. The top ten clonotypes cover approximately 47% of the sample. On this clone: Its antigen remains unidentified. The sample holds no much larger clone one base away, and base qualities are not on file.

Sequences SGDLS (CDR1) and YYNGEE (CDR2) are obtained from the germline V gene. The cysteine opens and the phenylalanine closes a CDR3 of 14 amino acids. The retained sequence is limited to the CDR3, 42 bases, with the frame set at the first base. Between the V and J ends, shortened by 6 bases and 5 bases respectively, the junction contains 17 bases. The trial excluded patients who had a history of autoimmune disease or were on systemic immunosuppression. Peripheral blood for TCR sequencing was drawn from every dose cohort at baseline, at cycle 4 day 1 and at cycle 7 day 1. The samples were taken from a phase I, first-in-human, multicenter, open-label dose-escalation trial of ivuxolimab. Adults with locally advanced or metastatic melanoma, renal cell, hepatocellular, or head and neck squamous cell carcinoma were enrolled in the trial. Before TCR sequencing, CD4+ T cells and CD8+ T cells from peripheral blood were sorted into separate populations.

This sequence originates from an adult with an advanced solid tumor such as melanoma, head and neck, liver or kidney cancer. Sequencing used CD4+ or CD8+ T cells sorted from blood, obtained in a trial of the OX40 agonist ivuxolimab. The rearranged chain carries TRBV9 and TRBJ1-1, with TRBD1 as a weak D call on 5 bases. The DNA sequence reads TGTGCCAGCAACCGCGGGGGTGGGGGAACTGAAGCTTTCTTT. The encoded protein is CASNRGGGGTEAFF. Reference TRBV9 and TRBJ1-1 proteins supply the regions before and after the CDR3; the full variable domain is: DSGVTQTPKHLITATGQRVTLRCSPRSGDLSVYWYQQSLDQGLQFLIQYYNGEERAKGNILERFSAQQFPDLHSELNLSSLELGDSALYFCASNRGGGGTEAFFGQGTRLTVV.